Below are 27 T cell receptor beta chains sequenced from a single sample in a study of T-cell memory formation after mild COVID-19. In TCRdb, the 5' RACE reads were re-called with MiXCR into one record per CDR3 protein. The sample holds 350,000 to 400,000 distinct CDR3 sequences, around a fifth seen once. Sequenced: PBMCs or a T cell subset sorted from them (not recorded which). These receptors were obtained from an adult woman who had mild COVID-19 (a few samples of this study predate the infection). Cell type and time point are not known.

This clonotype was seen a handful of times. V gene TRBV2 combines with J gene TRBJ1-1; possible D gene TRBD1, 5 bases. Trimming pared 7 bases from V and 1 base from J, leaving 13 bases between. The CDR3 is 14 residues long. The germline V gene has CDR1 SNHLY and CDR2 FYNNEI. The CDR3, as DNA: TGTGCCAGCAAAATTCAGGGACCGAACACTGAAGCTTTCTTT. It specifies CASKIQGPNTEAFF.

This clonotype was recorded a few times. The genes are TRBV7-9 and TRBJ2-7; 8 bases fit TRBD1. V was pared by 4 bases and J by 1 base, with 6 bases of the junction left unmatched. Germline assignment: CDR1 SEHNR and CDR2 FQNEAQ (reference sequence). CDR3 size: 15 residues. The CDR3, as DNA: TGTGCCAGCAGCTCACAGACAGGGGAGTCCTACGAGCAGTACTTC. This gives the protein CASSSQTGESYEQYF.

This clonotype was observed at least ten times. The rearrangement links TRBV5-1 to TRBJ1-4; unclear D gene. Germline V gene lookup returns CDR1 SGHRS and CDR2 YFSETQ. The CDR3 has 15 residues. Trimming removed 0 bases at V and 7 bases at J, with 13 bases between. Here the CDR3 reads CASSLDGARGEKLFF. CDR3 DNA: TGCGCCAGCAGCTTGGACGGCGCGCGGGGTGAAAAACTGTTTTTT.

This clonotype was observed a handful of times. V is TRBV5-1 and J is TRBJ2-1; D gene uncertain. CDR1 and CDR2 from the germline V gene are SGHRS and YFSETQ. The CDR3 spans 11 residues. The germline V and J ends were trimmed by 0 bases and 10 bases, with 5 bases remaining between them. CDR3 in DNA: TGCGCCAGCAGCTTGGAGAAAGAGCAGTTCTTC. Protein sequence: CASSLEKEQFF.

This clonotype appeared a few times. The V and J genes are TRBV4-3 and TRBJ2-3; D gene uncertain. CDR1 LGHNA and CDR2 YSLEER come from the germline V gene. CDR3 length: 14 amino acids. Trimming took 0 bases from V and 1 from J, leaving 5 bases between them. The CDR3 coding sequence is TGCGCCAGCAGCCAAGATTTCGGCACAGATACGCAGTATTTT. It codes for CASSQDFGTDTQYF.

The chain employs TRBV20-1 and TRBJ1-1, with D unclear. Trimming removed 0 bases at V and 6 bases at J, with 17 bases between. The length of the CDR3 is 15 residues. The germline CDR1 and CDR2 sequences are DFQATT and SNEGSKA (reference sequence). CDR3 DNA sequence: TGCAGTGCTAGAGATCGGTATAGGGTCGCGGCTGAAGCTTTCTTT. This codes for CSARDRYRVAAEAFF.

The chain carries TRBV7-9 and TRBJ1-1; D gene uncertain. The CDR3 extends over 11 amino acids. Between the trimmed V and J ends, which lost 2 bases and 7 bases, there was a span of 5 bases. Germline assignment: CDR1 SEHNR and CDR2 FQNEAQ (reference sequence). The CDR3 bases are TGTGCCAGCAGCTTATGGGATGAAGCTTTCTTT. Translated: CASSLWDEAFF. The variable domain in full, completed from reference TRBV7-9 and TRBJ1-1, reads DTGVSQNPRHKITKRGQNVTFRCDPISEHNRLYWYRQTLGQGPEFLTYFQNEAQLEKSRLLSDRFSAERPKGSFSTLEIQRTEQGDSAMYLCASSLWDEAFFGQGTRLTVV.

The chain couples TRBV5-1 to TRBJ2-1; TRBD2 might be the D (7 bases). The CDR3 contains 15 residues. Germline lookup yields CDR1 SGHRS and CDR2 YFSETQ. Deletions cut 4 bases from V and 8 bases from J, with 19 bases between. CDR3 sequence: CASSPSEGGADEQFF. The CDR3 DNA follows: TGCGCCAGCAGCCCCTCTGAAGGGGGGGCCGATGAGCAGTTCTTC.

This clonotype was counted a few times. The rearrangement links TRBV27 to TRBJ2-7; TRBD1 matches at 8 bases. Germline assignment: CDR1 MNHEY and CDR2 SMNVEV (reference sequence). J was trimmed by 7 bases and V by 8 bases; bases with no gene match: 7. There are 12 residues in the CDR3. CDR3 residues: CASRTGLKEQYF. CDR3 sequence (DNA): TGTGCCAGCCGGACAGGGCTTAAAGAGCAGTACTTC.

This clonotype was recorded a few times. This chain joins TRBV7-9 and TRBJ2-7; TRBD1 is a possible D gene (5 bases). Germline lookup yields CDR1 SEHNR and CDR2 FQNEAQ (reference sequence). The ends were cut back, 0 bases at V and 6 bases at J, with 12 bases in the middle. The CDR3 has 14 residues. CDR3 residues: CASSLAQAAREQYF. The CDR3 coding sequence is TGTGCCAGCAGCTTAGCACAGGCGGCCCGCGAGCAGTACTTC. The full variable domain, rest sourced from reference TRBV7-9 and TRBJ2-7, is DTGVSQNPRHKITKRGQNVTFRCDPISEHNRLYWYRQTLGQGPEFLTYFQNEAQLEKSRLLSDRFSAERPKGSFSTLEIQRTEQGDSAMYLCASSLAQAAREQYFGPGTRLTVT.

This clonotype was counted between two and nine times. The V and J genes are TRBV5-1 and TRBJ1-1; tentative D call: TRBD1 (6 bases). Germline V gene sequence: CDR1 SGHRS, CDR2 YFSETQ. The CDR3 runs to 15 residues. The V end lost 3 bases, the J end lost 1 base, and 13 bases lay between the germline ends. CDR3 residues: CASSSSQGRNTEAFF. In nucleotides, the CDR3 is TGCGCCAGCAGCTCCTCACAGGGAAGGAACACTGAAGCTTTCTTT.

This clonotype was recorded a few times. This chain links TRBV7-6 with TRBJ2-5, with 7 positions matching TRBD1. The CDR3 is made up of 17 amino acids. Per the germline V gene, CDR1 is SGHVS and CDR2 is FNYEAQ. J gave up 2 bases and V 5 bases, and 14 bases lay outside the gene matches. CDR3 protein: CASSHERGRAKQETQYF. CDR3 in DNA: TGTGCCAGCAGCCACGAGAGGGGGCGAGCGAAACAAGAGACCCAGTACTTC.

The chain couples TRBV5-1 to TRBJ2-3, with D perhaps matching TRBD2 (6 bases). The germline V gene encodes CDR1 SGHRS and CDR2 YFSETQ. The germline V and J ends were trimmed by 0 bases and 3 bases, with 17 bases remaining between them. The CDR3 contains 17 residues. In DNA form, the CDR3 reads TGCGCCAGCAGCTTGGCGCCCTTAGCTGGGGGGACAGATACGCAGTATTTT. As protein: CASSLAPLAGGTDTQYF.

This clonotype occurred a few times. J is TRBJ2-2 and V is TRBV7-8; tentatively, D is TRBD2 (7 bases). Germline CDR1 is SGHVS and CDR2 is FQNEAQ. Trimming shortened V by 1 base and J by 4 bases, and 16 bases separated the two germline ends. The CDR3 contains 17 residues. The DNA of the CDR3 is TGTGCCAGCAGCTTAGTCCAACGGGGGGCTGTCACCGGGGAGCTGTTTTTT. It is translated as CASSLVQRGAVTGELFF.

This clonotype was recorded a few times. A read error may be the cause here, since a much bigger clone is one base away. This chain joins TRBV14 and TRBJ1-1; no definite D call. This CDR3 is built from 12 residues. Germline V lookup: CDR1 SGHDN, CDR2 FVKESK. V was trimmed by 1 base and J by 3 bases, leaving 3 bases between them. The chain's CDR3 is CASSQGHTEAFF. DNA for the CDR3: TGTGCCAGCAGCCAAGGGCACACTGAAGCTTTCTTT.

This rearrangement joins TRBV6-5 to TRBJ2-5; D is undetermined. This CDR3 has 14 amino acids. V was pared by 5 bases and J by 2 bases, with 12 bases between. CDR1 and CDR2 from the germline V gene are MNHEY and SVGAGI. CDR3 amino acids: CASSPEDFQETQYF. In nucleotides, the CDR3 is TGTGCCAGCAGTCCCGAGGATTTTCAAGAGACCCAGTACTTC.

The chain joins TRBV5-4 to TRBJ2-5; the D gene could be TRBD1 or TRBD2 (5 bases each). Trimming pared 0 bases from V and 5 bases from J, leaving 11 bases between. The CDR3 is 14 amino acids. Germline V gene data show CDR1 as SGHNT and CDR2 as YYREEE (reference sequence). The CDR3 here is CASSLEGPRETQYF. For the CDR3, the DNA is TGTGCCAGCAGCTTGGAGGGACCGCGGGAGACCCAGTACTTC.

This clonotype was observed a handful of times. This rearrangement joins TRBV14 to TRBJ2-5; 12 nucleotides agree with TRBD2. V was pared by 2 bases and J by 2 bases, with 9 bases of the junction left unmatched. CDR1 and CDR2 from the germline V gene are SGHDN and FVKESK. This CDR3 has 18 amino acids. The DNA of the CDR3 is TGTGCCAGCAGCCAACGGACTAGCGGGGTGATACAACAAGAGACCCAGTACTTC. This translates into CASSQRTSGVIQQETQYF. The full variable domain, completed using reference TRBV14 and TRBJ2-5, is EAGVTQFPSHSVIEKGQTVTLRCDPISGHDNLYWYRRVMGKEIKFLLHFVKESKQDESGMPNNRFLAERTGGTYSTLKVQPAELEDSGVYFCASSQRTSGVIQQETQYFGPGTRLLVL.

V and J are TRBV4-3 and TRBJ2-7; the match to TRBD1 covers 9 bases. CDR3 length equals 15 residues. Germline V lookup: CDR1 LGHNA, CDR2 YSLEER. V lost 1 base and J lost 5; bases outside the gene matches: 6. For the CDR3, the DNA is TGCGCCAGCAGCCAAGGGACAGGGGAGTATAACGAGCAGTACTTC. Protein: CASSQGTGEYNEQYF.

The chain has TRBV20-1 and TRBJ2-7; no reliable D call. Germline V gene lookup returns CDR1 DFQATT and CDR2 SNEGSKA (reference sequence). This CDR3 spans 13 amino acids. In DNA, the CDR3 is TGCAGCGCCAGCCACACACGCGGCTACGAGCAGTACTTC. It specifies CSASHTRGYEQYF.

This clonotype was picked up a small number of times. The CDR3 spells CASSLPTSGYSYEQYF. The CDR3 DNA sequence: TGTGCCAGCAGCTTGCCGACTAGCGGGTACTCCTACGAGCAGTACTTC. The rearrangement uses TRBV11-1 and TRBJ2-7; 10 bases match TRBD2. Trimming removed 3 bases from V and 0 bases from J; junction bases left unmatched: 5. This CDR3 spans 16 amino acids. Germline V gives CDR1 SGHAT, CDR2 FQDESV (reference sequence). Full variable domain (missing parts from reference TRBV11-1 and TRBJ2-7): EAEVAQSPRYKITEKSQAVAFWCDPISGHATLYWYRQILGQGPELLVQFQDESVVDDSQLPKDRFSAERLKGVDSTLKIQPAELGDSAMYLCASSLPTSGYSYEQYFGPGTRLTVT.

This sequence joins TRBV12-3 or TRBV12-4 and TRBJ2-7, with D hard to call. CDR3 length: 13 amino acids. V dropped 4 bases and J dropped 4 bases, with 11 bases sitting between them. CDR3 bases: TGTGCCAGCAGTTCTCAACACCCTTACGAGCAGTACTTC. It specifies CASSSQHPYEQYF.

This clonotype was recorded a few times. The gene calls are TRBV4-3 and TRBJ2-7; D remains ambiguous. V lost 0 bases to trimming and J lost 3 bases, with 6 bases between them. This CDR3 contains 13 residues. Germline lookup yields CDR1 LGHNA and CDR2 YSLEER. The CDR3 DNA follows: TGCGCCAGCAGCCAAGATCTCATCTACGAGCAGTACTTC. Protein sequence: CASSQDLIYEQYF.

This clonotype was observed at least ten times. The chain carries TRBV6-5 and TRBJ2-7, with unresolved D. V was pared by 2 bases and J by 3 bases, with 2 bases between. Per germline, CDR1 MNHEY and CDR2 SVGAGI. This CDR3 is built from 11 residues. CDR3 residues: CASSYDYEQYF. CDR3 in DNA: TGTGCCAGCAGTTACGACTACGAGCAGTACTTC.

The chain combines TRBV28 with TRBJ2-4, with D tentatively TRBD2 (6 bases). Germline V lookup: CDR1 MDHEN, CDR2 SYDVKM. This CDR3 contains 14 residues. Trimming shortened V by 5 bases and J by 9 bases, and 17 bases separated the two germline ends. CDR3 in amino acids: CASSLGTERGIQYF. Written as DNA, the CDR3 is TGTGCCAGCAGTCTAGGGACTGAACGGGGCATTCAGTACTTC.

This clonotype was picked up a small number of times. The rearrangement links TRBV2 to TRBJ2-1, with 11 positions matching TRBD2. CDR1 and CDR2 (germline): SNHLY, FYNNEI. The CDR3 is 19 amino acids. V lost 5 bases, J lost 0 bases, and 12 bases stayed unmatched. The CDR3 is CASSSSPSGGLSSYNEQFF. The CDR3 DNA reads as TGTGCCAGCAGTAGTAGTCCTAGCGGGGGGTTGAGCTCCTACAATGAGCAGTTCTTC.

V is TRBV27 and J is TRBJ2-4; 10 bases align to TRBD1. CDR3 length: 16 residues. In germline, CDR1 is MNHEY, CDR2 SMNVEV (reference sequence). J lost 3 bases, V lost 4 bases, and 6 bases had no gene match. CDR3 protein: CASSSPRTGGKNIQYF. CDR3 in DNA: TGTGCCAGCAGTTCACCCCGGACAGGGGGCAAAAACATTCAGTACTTC.